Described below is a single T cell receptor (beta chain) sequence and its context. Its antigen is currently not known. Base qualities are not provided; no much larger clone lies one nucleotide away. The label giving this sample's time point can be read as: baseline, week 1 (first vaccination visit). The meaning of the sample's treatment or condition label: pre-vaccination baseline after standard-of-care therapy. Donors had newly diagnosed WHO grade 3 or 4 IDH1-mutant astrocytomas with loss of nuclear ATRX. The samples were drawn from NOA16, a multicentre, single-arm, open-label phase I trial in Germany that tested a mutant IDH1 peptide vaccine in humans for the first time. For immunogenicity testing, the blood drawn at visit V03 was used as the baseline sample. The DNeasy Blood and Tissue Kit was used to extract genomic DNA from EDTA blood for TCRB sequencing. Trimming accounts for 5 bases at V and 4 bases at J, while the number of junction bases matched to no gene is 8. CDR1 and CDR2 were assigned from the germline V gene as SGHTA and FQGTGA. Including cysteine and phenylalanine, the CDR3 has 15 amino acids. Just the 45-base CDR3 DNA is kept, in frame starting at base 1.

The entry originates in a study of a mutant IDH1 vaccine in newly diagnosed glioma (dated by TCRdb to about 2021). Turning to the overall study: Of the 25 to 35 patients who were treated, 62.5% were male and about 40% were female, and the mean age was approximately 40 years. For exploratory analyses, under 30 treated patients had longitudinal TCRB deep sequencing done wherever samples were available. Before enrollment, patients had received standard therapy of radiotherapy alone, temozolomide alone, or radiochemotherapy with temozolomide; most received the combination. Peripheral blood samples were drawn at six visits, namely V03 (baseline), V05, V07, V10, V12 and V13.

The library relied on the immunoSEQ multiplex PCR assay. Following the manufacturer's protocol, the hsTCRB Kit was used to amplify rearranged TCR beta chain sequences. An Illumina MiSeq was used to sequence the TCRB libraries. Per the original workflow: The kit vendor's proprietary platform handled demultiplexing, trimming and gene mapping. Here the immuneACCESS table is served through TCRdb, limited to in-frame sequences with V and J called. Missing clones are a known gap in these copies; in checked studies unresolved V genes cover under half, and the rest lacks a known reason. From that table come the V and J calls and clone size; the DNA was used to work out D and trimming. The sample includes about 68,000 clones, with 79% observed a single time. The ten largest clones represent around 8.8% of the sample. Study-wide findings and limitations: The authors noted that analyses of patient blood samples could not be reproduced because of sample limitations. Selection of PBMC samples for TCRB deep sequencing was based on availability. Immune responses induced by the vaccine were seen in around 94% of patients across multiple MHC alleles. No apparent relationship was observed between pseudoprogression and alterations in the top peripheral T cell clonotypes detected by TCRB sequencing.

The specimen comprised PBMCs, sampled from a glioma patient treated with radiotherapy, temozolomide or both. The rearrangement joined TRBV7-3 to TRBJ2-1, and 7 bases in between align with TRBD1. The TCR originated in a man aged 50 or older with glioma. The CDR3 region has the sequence CASSVPNRGYNEQFF. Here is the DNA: TGTGCCAGCAGCGTTCCCAACAGGGGATACAATGAGCAGTTCTTC.